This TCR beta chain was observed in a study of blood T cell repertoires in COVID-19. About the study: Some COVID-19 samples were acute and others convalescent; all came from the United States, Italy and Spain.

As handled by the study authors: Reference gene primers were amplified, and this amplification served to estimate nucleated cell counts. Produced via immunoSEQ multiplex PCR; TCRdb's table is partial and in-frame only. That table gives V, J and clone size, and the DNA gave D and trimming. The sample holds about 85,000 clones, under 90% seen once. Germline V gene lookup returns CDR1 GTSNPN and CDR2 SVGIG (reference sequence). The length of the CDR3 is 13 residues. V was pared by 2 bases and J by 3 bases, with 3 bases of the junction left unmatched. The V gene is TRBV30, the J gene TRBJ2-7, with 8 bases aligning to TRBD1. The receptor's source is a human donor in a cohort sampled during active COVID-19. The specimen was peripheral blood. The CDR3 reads CAWSIQGVYEQYF. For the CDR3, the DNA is TGTGCCTGGAGTATACAGGGGGTCTACGAGCAGTACTTC.